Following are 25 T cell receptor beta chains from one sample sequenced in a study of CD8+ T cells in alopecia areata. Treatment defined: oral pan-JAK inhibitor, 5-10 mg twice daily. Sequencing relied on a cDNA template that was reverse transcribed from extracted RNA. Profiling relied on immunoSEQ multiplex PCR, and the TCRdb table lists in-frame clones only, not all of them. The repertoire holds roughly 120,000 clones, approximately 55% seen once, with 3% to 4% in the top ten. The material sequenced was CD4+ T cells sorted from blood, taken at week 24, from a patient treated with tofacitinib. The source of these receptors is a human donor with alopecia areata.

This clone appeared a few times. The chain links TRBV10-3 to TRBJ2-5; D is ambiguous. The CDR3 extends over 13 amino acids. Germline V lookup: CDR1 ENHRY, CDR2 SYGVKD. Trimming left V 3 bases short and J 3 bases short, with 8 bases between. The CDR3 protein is CAISDLWEETQYF. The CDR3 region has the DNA TGTGCCATCAGTGATTTGTGGGAAGAGACCCAGTACTTC.

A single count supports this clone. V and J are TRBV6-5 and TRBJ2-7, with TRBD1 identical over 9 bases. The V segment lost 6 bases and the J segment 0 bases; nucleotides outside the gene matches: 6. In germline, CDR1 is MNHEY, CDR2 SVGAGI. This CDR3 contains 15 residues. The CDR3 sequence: CASRFGQGRSYEQYF. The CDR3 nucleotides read TGTGCCAGCAGGTTTGGACAGGGGCGCTCCTACGAGCAGTACTTC.

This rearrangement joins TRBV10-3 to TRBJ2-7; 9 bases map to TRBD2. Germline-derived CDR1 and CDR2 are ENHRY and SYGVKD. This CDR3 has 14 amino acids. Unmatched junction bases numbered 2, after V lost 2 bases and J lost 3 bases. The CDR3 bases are TGTGCCATCAGTGAGGAGCGGGGGGTCTACGAGCAGTACTTC. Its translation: CAISEERGVYEQYF.

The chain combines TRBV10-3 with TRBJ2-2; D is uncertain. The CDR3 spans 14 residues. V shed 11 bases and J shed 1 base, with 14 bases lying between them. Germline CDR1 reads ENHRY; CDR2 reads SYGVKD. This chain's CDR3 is CAPVPRRNTGELFF. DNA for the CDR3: TGTGCCCCCGTTCCCCGTAGGAACACCGGGGAGCTGTTTTTT.

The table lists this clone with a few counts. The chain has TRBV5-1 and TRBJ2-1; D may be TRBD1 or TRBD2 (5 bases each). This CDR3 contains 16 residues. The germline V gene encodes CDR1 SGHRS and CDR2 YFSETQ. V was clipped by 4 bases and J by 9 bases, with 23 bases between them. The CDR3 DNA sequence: TGCGCCAGCAGCAGATCTTTTGGGACCCGCGGCGGTGAGCAGTTCTTC. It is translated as CASSRSFGTRGGEQFF.

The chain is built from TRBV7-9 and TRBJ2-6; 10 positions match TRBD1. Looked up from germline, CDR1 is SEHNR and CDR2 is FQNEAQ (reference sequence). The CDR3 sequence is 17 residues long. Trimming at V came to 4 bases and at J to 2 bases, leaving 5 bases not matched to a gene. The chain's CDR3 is CASSSDRGLAGANVLTF. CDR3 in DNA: TGTGCCAGCAGCTCCGACAGGGGGCTGGCTGGGGCCAACGTCCTGACTTTC.

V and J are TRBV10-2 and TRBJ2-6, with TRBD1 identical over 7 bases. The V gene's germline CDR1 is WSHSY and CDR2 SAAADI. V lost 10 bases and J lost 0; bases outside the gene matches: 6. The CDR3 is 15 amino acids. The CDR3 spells CATKGQISGANVLTF. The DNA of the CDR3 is TGCGCCACAAAGGGACAGATCTCTGGGGCCAACGTCCTGACTTTC.

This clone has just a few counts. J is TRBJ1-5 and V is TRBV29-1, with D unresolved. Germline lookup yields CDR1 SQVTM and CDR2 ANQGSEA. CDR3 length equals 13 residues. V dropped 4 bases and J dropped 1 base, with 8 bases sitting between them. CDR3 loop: CSVADGSNQPQHF. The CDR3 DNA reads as TGCAGCGTTGCCGACGGCAGCAATCAGCCCCAGCATTTT.

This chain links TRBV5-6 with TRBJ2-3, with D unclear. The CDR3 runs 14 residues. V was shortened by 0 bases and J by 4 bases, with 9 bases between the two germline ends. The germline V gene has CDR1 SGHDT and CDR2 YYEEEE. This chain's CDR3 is CASSLATAADTQYF. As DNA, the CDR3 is TGTGCCAGCAGCTTGGCGACCGCCGCAGATACGCAGTATTTT.

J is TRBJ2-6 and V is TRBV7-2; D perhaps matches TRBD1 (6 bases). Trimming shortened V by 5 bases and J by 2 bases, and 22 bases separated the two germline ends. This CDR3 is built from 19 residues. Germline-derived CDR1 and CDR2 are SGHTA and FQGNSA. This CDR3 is CASSGSGWTVGPGANVLTF. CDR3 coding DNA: TGTGCCAGCAGCGGAAGTGGTTGGACAGTGGGCCCTGGGGCCAACGTCCTGACTTTC.

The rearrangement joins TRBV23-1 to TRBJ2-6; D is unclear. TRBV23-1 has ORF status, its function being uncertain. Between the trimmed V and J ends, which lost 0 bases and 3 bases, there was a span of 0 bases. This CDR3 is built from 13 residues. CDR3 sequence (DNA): TGCGCCAGCAGTCAATCTGGGGCCAACGTCCTGACTTTC. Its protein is CASSQSGANVLTF.

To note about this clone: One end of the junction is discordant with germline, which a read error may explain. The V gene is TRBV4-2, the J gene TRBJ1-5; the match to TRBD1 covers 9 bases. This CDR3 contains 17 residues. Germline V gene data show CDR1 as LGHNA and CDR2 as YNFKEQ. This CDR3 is CTSSQVVGQGSNQPQHF. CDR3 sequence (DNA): TGTACCAGCAGCCAAGTAGTGGGACAGGGAAGCAATCAGCCCCAGCATTTT.

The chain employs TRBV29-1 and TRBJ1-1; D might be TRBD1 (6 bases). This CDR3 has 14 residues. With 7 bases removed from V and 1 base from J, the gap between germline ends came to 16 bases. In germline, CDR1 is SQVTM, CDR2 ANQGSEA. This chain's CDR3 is CSATTQQGNTEAFF. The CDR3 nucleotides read TGCAGCGCCACCACCCAACAGGGGAACACTGAAGCTTTCTTT. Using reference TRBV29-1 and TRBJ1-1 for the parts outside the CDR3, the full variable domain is SAVISQKPSRDICQRGTSLTIQCQVDSQVTMMFWYRQQPGQSLTLIATANQGSEATYESGFVIDKFPISRPNLTFSTLTVSNMSPEDSSIYLCSATTQQGNTEAFFGQGTRLTVV.

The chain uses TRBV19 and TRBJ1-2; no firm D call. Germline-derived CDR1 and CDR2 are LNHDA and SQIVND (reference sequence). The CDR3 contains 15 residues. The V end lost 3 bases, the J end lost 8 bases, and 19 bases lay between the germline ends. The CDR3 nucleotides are TGTGCCAGTAGTATGGGCAGAGCCCAACTGGGGGGCTACACCTTC. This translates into CASSMGRAQLGGYTF. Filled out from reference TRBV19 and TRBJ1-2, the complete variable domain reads DGGITQSPKYLFRKEGQNVTLSCEQNLNHDAMYWYRQDPGQGLRLIYYSQIVNDFQKGDIAEGYSVSREKKESFPLTVTSAQKNPTAFYLCASSMGRAQLGGYTFGSGTRLTVV.

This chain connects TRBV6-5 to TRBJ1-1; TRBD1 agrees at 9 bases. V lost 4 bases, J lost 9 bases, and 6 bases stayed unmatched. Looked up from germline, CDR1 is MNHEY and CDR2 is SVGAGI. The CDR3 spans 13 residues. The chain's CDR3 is CASSFGQGPKAFF. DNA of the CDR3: TGTGCCAGCAGTTTCGGACAGGGGCCCAAAGCTTTCTTT.

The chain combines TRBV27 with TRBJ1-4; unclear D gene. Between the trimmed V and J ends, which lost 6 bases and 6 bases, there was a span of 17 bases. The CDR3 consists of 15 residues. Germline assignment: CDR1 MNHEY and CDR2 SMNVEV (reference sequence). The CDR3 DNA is TGTGCCAGCAGGGAGGGAACGGCGGATTATGAAAAACTGTTTTTT. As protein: CASREGTADYEKLFF.

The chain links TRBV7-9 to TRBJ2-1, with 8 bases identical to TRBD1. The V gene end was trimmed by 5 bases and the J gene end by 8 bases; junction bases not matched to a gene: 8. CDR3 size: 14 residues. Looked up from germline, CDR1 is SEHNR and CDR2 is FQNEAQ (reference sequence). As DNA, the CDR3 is TGTGCCAGCAGCACAGGACAGGGTAGGCATGAGCAGTTCTTC. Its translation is CASSTGQGRHEQFF.

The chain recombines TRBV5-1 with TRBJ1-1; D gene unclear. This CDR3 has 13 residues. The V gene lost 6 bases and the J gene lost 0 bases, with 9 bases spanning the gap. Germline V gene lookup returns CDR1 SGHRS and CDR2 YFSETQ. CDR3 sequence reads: CASMSWMNTEAFF. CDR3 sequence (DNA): TGCGCCAGCATGTCCTGGATGAACACTGAAGCTTTCTTT.

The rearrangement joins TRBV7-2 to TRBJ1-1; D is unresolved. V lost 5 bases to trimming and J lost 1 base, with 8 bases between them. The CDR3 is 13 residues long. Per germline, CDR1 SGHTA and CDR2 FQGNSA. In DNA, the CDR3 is TGTGCCAGCAGCGAAACATGGAACACTGAAGCTTTCTTT. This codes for CASSETWNTEAFF.

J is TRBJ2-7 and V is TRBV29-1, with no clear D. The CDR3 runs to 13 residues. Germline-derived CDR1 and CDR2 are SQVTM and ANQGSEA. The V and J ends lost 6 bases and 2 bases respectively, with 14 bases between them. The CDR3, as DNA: TGCAGCGTCCAGGCCCAGGACGCCTACGAGCAGTACTTC. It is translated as CSVQAQDAYEQYF.

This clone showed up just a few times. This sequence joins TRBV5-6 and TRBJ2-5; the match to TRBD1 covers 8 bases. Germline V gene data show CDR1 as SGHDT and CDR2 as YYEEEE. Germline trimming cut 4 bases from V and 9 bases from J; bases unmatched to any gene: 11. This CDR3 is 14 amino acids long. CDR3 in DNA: TGTGCCAGCAGCCCTCGGGACAGGAAGATGGCCCAGTACTTC. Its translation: CASSPRDRKMAQYF.

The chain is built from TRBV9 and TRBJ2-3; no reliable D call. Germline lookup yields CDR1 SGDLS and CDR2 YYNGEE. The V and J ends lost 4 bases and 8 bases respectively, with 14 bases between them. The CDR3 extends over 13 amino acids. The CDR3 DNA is TGTGCCAGCAGCACCCGCCCCGACGGTACGCAGTATTTT. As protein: CASSTRPDGTQYF.

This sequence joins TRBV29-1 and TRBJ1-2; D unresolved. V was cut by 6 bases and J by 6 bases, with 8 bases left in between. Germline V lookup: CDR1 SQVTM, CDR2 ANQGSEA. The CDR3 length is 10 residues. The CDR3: CSVVEDGYTF. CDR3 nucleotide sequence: TGCAGCGTCGTAGAGGATGGCTACACCTTC.

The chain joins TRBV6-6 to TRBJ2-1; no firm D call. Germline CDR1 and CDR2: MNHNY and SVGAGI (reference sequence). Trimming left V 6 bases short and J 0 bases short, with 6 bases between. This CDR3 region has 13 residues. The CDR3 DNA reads TGTGCCAGCAGACTACCCTCCTACAATGAGCAGTTCTTC. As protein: CASRLPSYNEQFF.

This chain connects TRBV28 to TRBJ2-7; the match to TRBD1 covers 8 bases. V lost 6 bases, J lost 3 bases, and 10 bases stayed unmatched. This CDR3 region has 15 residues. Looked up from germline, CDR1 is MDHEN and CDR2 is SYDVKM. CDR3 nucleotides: TGTGCCAGCAGCTCCCCGGGACAGGAAGACTACGAGCAGTACTTC. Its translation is CASSSPGQEDYEQYF.